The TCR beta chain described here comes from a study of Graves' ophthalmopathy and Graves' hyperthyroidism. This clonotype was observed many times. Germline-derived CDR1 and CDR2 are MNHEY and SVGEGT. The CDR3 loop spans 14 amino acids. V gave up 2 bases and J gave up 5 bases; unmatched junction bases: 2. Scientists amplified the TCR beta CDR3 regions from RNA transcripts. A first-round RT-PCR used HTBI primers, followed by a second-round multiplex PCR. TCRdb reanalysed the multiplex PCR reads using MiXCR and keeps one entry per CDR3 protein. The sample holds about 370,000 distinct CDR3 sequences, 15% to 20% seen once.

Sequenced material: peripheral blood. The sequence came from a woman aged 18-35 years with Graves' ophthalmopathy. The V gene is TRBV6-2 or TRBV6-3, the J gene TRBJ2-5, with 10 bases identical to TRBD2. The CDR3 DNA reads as TGTGCCAGCAGTTACGGAGCGGGGGGGGAGACCCAGTACTTC. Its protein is CASSYGAGGETQYF.